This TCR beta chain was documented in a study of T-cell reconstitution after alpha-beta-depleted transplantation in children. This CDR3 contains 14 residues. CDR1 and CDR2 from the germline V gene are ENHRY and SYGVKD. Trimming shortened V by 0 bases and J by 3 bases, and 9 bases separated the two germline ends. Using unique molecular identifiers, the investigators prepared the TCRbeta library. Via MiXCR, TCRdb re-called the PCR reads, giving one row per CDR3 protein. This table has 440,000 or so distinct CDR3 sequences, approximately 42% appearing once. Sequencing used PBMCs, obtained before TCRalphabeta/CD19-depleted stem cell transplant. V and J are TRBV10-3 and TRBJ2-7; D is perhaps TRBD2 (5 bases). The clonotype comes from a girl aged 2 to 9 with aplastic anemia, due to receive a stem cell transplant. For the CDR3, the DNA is TGTGCCATCAGTGAGTCACCAGAGGGCTACGAGCAGTACTTC. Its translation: CAISESPEGYEQYF.